This entry lists 2 T cell receptor beta chains sequenced from one sample in a study of blood T cell repertoires in COVID-19. Here immunoSEQ multiplex PCR was the method, and the copy in TCRdb shows in-frame clones only, minus some. Of 150,000 to 200,000 clones listed, about 89% are singletons. Specimen: peripheral blood. Every receptor here comes from a man aged 40-49 years with active or convalescent COVID-19.

CDR3 bases: TGTGCCAGCTTACAGGGCCCCAATTCACCCCTCCACTTT. Translated: CASLQGPNSPLHF. This chain uses TRBV28 with TRBJ1-6; TRBD1 might be the D (6 bases). This CDR3 has 13 residues. V lost 8 bases, J lost 7 bases, and 12 bases lay in between. Germline V gene sequence: CDR1 MDHEN, CDR2 SYDVKM.

V gene TRBV18 combines with J gene TRBJ1-4, with 8 positions matching TRBD1. With V trimmed by 2 bases and J by 8 bases, 10 bases remained unmatched. The CDR3 covers 16 residues. Germline V gives CDR1 KGHSH, CDR2 LQKENI. Written as DNA, the CDR3 is TGTGCCAGCTCACCAAGTAGGACAGGGTTTGAAGAAAAACTGTTTTTT. Translating gives CASSPSRTGFEEKLFF. Based on the CDR3 plus reference TRBV18 and TRBJ1-4, the full variable domain is NAGVMQNPRHLVRRRGQEARLRCSPMKGHSHVYWYRQLPEEGLKFMVYLQKENIIDESGMPKERFSAEFPKEGPSILRIQQVVRGDSAAYFCASSPSRTGFEEKLFFGSGTQLSVL.